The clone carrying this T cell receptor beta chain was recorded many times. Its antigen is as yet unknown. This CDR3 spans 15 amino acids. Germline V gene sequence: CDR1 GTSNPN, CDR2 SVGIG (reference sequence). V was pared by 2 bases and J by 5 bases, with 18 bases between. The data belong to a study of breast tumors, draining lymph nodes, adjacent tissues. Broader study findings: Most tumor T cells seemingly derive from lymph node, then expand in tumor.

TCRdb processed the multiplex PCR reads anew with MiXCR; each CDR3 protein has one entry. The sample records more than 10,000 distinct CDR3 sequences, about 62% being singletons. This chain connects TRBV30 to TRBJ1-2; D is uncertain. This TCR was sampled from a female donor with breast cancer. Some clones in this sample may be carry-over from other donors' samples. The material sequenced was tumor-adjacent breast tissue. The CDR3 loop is CAWSLDSRRGYGYTF. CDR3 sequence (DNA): TGTGCCTGGAGTTTGGACTCCCGGCGAGGATATGGCTACACCTTC.